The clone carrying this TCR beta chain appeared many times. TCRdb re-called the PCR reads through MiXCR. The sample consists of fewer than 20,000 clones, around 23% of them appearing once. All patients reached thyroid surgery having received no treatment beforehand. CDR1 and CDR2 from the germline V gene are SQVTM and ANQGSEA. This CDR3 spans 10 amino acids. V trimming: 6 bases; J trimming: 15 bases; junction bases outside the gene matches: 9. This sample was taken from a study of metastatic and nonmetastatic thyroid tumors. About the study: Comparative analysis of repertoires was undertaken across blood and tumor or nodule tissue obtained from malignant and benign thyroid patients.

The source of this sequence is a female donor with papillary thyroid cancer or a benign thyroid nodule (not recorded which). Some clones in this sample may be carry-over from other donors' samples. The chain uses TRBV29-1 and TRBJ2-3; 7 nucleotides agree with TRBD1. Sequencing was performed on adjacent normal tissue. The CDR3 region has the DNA TGCAGCGTCATCCGGGACAGCACCTATTTT. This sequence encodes CSVIRDSTYF.